A single sample gave rise to the 9 T cell receptor beta chains below, sequenced in a study of T-cell reconstitution after alpha-beta-depleted transplantation in children. Unique molecular identifiers were incorporated into the prepared TCRbeta library. TCRdb redid the calling of the PCR reads with MiXCR, one entry per CDR3 protein. The data hold 500,000 to 600,000 distinct CDR3 sequences, with about 31% observed a single time. Sample: PBMCs from the stem cell graft donor, taken from the stem cell graft. The receptor set was obtained from a human donor who donated a stem cell graft to a child with aplastic anemia.

The gene calls are TRBV4-1 and TRBJ2-7; D not certain. V gave up 0 bases and J gave up 7 bases, with 10 bases separating them. This CDR3 region has 13 residues. Germline loops: CDR1 MGHRA, CDR2 YSYEKL. The chain's CDR3 is CASSQDAIGEQYF. The CDR3 DNA sequence: TGCGCCAGCAGCCAAGATGCCATCGGAGAGCAGTACTTC.

The chain joins TRBV11-3 to TRBJ2-1; D could derive from TRBD1 or TRBD2 (5 bases each). This CDR3 spans 15 amino acids. The V gene lost 5 bases and the J gene lost 5 bases, with 16 bases spanning the gap. Germline V gene sequence: CDR1 SGHNT, CDR2 YENEEA. The CDR3 sequence is CASSLGTEENNEQFF. DNA of the CDR3: TGTGCCAGCAGCCTCGGGACCGAGGAAAACAATGAGCAGTTCTTC.

The chain uses TRBV12-3 or TRBV12-4 and TRBJ2-5; D is uncertain. The CDR3 totals 13 residues. The V and J ends lost 8 bases and 5 bases respectively, with 15 bases between them. The CDR3 DNA reads as TGTGCCAGCTGCCGGTCTTTGAGTGAGACCCAGTACTTC. Translated: CASCRSLSETQYF.

The chain links TRBV6-1 to TRBJ1-5; D is perhaps TRBD1 (5 bases). V dropped 0 bases and J dropped 5 bases, with 20 bases sitting between them. The CDR3 consists of 18 residues. Germline V gene data show CDR1 as MNHNS and CDR2 as SASEGT. The CDR3 spells CASSEALDGGRGYQPQHF. CDR3 nucleotide sequence: TGTGCCAGCAGTGAAGCGCTTGATGGGGGACGGGGATATCAGCCCCAGCATTTT.

This chain joins TRBV4-3 and TRBJ1-6; TRBD1 aligns across 8 bases. Germline V lookup: CDR1 LGHNA, CDR2 YSLEER. The CDR3 has 15 amino acids. V was pared by 2 bases and J by 6 bases, with 3 bases of the junction left unmatched. CDR3 in amino acids: CASSQTGGGNSPLHF. The CDR3 region has the DNA TGCGCCAGCAGCCAAACAGGGGGAGGTAATTCACCCCTCCACTTT.

This sequence joins TRBV12-3 or TRBV12-4 and TRBJ2-7; D is ambiguous. V was trimmed by 4 bases and J by 2 bases, leaving 6 bases between them. The CDR3 consists of 12 residues. Here the CDR3 reads CASSSYPYEQYF. The CDR3 DNA sequence: TGTGCCAGCAGTTCTTATCCCTACGAGCAGTACTTC.

There are a few counts of this clonotype. V and J are TRBV20-1 and TRBJ1-1; D gene unclear. Germline CDR1 reads DFQATT; CDR2 reads SNEGSKA (reference sequence). V lost 2 bases and J lost 5, with 12 bases in between. The CDR3 totals 13 residues. For the CDR3, the DNA is TGCAGTGCTAGATTGGGGATCGGGACTGAAGCTTTCTTT. Protein product: CSARLGIGTEAFF.

V is TRBV19 and J is TRBJ2-5; D gene uncertain. Germline CDR1 reads LNHDA; CDR2 reads SQIVND (reference sequence). Trimming shortened V by 0 bases and J by 3 bases, and 20 bases separated the two germline ends. The CDR3 spans 18 residues. CDR3 coding DNA: TGTGCCAGTAGTATAGACCCCCGTGAGTTTGGTGGGAAAGAGACCCAGTACTTC. Amino acids: CASSIDPREFGGKETQYF.

This sequence joins TRBV30 and TRBJ1-5; D perhaps matches TRBD1 (5 bases). The CDR3 sequence is 12 residues long. Germline V gives CDR1 GTSNPN, CDR2 SVGIG (reference sequence). V was pared by 2 bases and J by 7 bases, with 9 bases between. CDR3: CAWSSGYQPQHF. Written as DNA, the CDR3 is TGTGCCTGGAGTTCAGGGTACCAGCCCCAGCATTTT.